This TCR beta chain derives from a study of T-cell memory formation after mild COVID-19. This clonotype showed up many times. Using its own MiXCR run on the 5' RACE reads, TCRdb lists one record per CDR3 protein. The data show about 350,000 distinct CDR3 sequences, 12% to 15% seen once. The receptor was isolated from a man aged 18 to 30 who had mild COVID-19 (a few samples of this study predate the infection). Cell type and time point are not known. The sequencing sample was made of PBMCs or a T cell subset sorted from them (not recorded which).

In DNA form, the CDR3 reads TGTGCCAGCCACCGGGCTGGGGCAATGGAGAATGAGCAGTTCTTC. This gives the protein CASHRAGAMENEQFF. This chain links TRBV28 with TRBJ2-1; a weak D match, TRBD1 (5 bases). Trimming removed 8 bases at V and 7 bases at J, with 21 bases between. In germline, CDR1 is MDHEN, CDR2 SYDVKM. This CDR3 contains 15 residues.